This paragraph reports one T cell receptor beta chain. Other DNA sequences within the sample encode an identical CDR3. Some clones are missing from TCRdb's copy, which holds only in-frame ones; the method was immunoSEQ multiplex PCR. This sample has around 94,000 clones, with roughly 92% found just once. This specimen comes from a study of blood T cell repertoires in COVID-19. Germline V gene sequence: CDR1 LNHDA, CDR2 SQIVND (reference sequence). CDR3 length: 12 residues. V was pared by 3 bases and J by 5 bases, with 7 bases between. Sequenced material: peripheral blood. The gene calls are TRBV19 and TRBJ1-1; D might be TRBD1 (6 bases). This TCR derives from a woman aged 45-59 years with COVID-19, enrolled during active disease. CDR3 nucleotides: TGTGCCAGTAGTATTGGACAGACTGAAGCTTTCTTT. Its protein is CASSIGQTEAFF. Complete variable domain (other parts from reference TRBV19 and TRBJ1-1): DGGITQSPKYLFRKEGQNVTLSCEQNLNHDAMYWYRQDPGQGLRLIYYSQIVNDFQKGDIAEGYSVSREKKESFPLTVTSAQKNPTAFYLCASSIGQTEAFFGQGTRLTVV.